This T cell receptor (beta chain) was found in a study of vaccination and CD4 T cells after COVID-19. An Oncomine TCR Beta short-read assay was used to sequence the DNA from cultured CD4+ T cells. In TCRdb, the PCR reads were re-called with MiXCR into one record per CDR3 protein. The table lists 7,000 to 8,500 distinct CDR3 sequences, 35% of them singletons, with 25% to 30% in the top ten. The germline V gene encodes CDR1 SGHRS and CDR2 YFSETQ. The CDR3 sequence is 13 residues long. The ends were cut back, 6 bases at V and 8 bases at J, with 17 bases in the middle. Treatment here: approximately 10-day PBMC culture with coronavirus spike peptide pools or control peptides (ViraFEST assay). Harvesting of the unexposed donor's CD4+ T cells predated the COVID-19 pandemic (2011-2018). This clonotype was picked up a small number of times. What it recognizes is unknown.

The TCR was taken from a human donor in good health. This chain joins TRBV5-1 and TRBJ1-1; perhaps TRBD1 as D (5 bases). Sequenced material: CD4+ T cells from blood, cultured in vitro. As DNA, the CDR3 is TGCGCCAGCACCTCTCCGGGGCTCAAGGAAGCTTTCTTT. Translation: CASTSPGLKEAFF. Drawing the rest from reference TRBV5-1 and TRBJ1-1, the complete variable domain is KAGVTQTPRYLIKTRGQQVTLSCSPISGHRSVSWYQQTPGQGLQFLFEYFSETQRNKGNFPGRFSGRQFSNSRSEMNVSTLELGDSALYLCASTSPGLKEAFFGQGTRLTVV.